This T cell receptor (beta chain) was identified in a study of blood T cell repertoires in COVID-19 (dated by TCRdb to the early 2020s). For the study in its entirety: The collaborator samples originated in the United States, Italy and Spain and spanned the acute and convalescent phases of COVID-19. The repertoires were released in a freely available public database meant as a resource for research on the immune response to SARS-CoV-2. Samples were obtained from the ongoing ImmuneRACE study (first 160 participants) and from over 1,000 subjects provided by 6 global collaborators. HLA class I and class II types, where available, came from metadata supplied by the sample provider rather than from assay-based typing. The dataset comprised deeply sampled blood TCRbeta repertoires from subjects exposed to, actively infected with, or recovered from COVID-19. The material from the prospective study consisted of cDNA or gDNA derived from T cells, B-cell-depleted T cells, or PBMCs. Nearly every sample came with metadata listing a de-identified subject ID, COVID-19 status, age in years and sex. Study-wide findings and limitations: The amount of clinical and demographic metadata varied by source and participant and was provided uncurated.

In regard to this clone: This receptor's antigen is unknown. No base-level quality is on record; no much larger clone is a single base apart.

Whole blood was collected in K2EDTA tubes by collaborating institutions according to the institutions' own protocols. For TCRbeta analysis, collaborator samples were shipped as frozen whole blood, as isolated PBMCs, or as DNA extracted from either sample type. Its CDR3 holds 14 amino acids, cysteine through phenylalanine. The read is trimmed to its CDR3 DNA, 42 bases read in frame from base 1. Based on the germline V gene (reference sequence), the CDR1 and CDR2 sequences are LNHDA and SQIVND. A distance of 12 bases separates the germline ends of V and J, which lose 7 bases and 0 bases respectively. TCRbeta CDR3 regions were amplified from genomic DNA using the immunoSEQ Assay, a bias-controlled multiplex PCR. The original methods were these. Nucleated cell counts per sample were estimated from amplification of reference gene primers within the assay. To quantify the absolute abundance of each unique TCRbeta CDR3 rearrangement, sequence reads were collapsed and filtered. For each sample, productive Simpson clonality was calculated by taking the square root of Simpson's diversity index across productive rearrangements. This is the immuneACCESS table as TCRdb keeps it, with only in-frame sequences that have V and J called. A part of the clones is gone; compared with another copy, unresolved V genes explain less than half, and the rest is unexplained. V and J calls and clone size are given by that table; D and trimming were obtained from the DNA. The sample data list approximately 260,000 clones, and approximately 88% of these were observed just once. The top ten clones comprise 2.2% of the sample.

The sample taken for sequencing was peripheral blood. Here the chain combines TRBV19 and TRBJ1-1, with the identity of the D gene unclear. The TCR was taken from a man in his fifties with acute or convalescent COVID-19. The DNA sequence follows: TGTGCCAGTACCCGAACCAGGATGAACACTGAAGCTTTCTTT. Its protein is CASTRTRMNTEAFF.